These 10 T cell receptor beta chains were sequenced from one sample in a study of T cells after yellow fever vaccination. TCRdb called the 5' RACE reads again in MiXCR, with one record for every CDR3 protein. This table has 610,000 or so distinct CDR3 sequences, 10% to 15% appearing once. Sequences were derived from PBMCs, sampled on the day of the yellow fever booster vaccination. The receptors come from a man younger than 45 who received the YFV17D yellow fever vaccine.

This clonotype was picked up a small number of times. The chain joins TRBV7-8 to TRBJ2-3, with D possibly TRBD2 on 6 matching bases. The V and J ends lost 1 base and 2 bases respectively, with 13 bases between them. The CDR3 has 16 amino acids. Germline CDR1 and CDR2: SGHVS and FQNEAQ. The CDR3 DNA reads as TGTGCCAGCAGCTTAGTTTGGGACTCGCCCACAGATACGCAGTATTTT. Amino acids: CASSLVWDSPTDTQYF.

This clonotype was counted a few times. The chain carries TRBV6-1 and TRBJ2-5; 11 bases match TRBD2. Germline V gives CDR1 MNHNS, CDR2 SASEGT. V shed 6 bases and J 3 bases; nucleotides not matched to a gene: 3. This CDR3 region has 14 residues. As DNA, the CDR3 is TGTGCCAGCAGGAAGGGACTAGCGGAAGAGACCCAGTACTTC. Protein product: CASRKGLAEETQYF.

The V call is TRBV7-9, the J call TRBJ2-1; 12 positions match TRBD1. The germline V gene encodes CDR1 SEHNR and CDR2 FQNEAQ (reference sequence). This CDR3 is built from 13 residues. The junction had 3 bases not matched to a gene; V was cut back by 6 bases and J by 9 bases. The CDR3: CASRTGQGAEQFF. As DNA, the CDR3 is TGTGCCAGCAGAACGGGACAGGGGGCTGAGCAGTTCTTC.

This clonotype was counted a few times. V is TRBV7-2 and J is TRBJ2-7; no firm D call. V was pared by 5 bases and J by 4 bases, with 12 bases between. This CDR3 is 13 amino acids long. The germline V gene encodes CDR1 SGHTA and CDR2 FQGNSA. The CDR3 DNA sequence: TGTGCCAGCAGCAACCCAGGAAGGTACGAGCAGTACTTC. Amino acid sequence: CASSNPGRYEQYF.

This clonotype was seen only a few times. The chain is built from TRBV29-1 and TRBJ2-5, with a tentative D call TRBD1 (5 bases). The CDR3 has 12 amino acids. V lost 4 bases and J lost 5, with 11 bases in between. Germline values: CDR1 SQVTM, CDR2 ANQGSEA. The CDR3 DNA follows: TGCAGCGTTGTGACAGATTGGGAGACCCAGTACTTC. This sequence encodes CSVVTDWETQYF.

The J gene is TRBJ2-7, the V gene TRBV7-9; D might be TRBD1 (5 bases). Between the trimmed V and J ends, which lost 4 bases and 3 bases, there was a span of 13 bases. Germline CDR1 reads SEHNR; CDR2 reads FQNEAQ (reference sequence). This CDR3 comprises 14 residues. The CDR3, as DNA: TGTGCCAGCAGCTCCCGACAGAAGAACTACGAGCAGTACTTC. It yields the protein CASSSRQKNYEQYF.

The chain carries TRBV6-5 and TRBJ2-1; D may be TRBD1 or TRBD2 (5 bases each). CDR1 MNHEY and CDR2 SVGAGI come from the germline V gene. Trimming pared 2 bases from V and 6 bases from J, leaving 8 bases between. The CDR3 runs to 13 residues. CDR3 loop: CASSYGGSNEQFF. The CDR3 DNA is TGTGCCAGCAGTTACGGGGGATCCAATGAGCAGTTCTTC.

In this sample, this clonotype turned up many times. This chain uses TRBV7-2 with TRBJ2-5; D unclear. Trimming left V 5 bases short and J 4 bases short, with 11 bases between. Germline V CDR1 and CDR2: SGHTA, FQGNSA. The CDR3 covers 13 residues. CDR3 sequence (DNA): TGTGCCAGCAGCGCCCCCCCGGGAGAGACCCAGTACTTC. Translation gives CASSAPPGETQYF.

This clonotype was picked up a small number of times. The gene calls are TRBV12-3 or TRBV12-4 and TRBJ2-7, with TRBD1 matching over 11 bases. The CDR3 length is 14 residues. With V trimmed by 5 bases and J by 6 bases, 6 bases remained unmatched. CDR3 DNA sequence: TGTGCCAGCAGTGCCGGGACAGGGGGGGTCGAGCAGTACTTC. It yields the protein CASSAGTGGVEQYF.

This clonotype was recorded many times. This chain links TRBV7-2 with TRBJ1-1; D is uncertain. With 0 bases removed from V and 5 bases from J, the gap between germline ends came to 10 bases. The V gene's germline CDR1 is SGHTA and CDR2 FQGNSA. The CDR3 has 14 amino acids. The CDR3 protein is CASSLAGLRTEAFF. CDR3 nucleotides: TGTGCCAGCAGCTTAGCAGGACTGCGGACTGAAGCTTTCTTT.